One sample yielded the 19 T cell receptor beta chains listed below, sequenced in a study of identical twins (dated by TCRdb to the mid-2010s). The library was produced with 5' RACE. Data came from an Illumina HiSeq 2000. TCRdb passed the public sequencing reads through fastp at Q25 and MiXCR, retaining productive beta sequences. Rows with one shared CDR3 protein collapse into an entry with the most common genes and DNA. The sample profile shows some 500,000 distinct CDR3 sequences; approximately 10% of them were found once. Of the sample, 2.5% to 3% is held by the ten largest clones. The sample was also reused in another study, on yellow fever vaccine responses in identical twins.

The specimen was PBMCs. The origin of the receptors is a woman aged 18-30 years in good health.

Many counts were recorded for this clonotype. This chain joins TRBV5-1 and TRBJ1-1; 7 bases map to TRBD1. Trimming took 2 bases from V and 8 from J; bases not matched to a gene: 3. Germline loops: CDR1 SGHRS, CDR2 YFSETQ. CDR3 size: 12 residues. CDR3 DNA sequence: TGCGCCAGCAGCTTACAGACAGGGGAAGCTTTCTTT. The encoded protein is CASSLQTGEAFF.

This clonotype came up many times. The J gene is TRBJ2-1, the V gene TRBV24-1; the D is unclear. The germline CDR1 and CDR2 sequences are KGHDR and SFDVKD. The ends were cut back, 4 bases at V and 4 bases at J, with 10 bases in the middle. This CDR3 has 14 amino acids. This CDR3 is CATSDLFWYNEQFF. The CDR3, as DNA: TGTGCCACCAGTGACCTCTTTTGGTACAATGAGCAGTTCTTC.

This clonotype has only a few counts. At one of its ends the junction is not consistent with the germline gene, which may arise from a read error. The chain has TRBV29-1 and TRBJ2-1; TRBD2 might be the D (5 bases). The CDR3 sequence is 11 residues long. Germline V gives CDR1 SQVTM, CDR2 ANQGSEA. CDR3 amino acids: CSIEYGDEQFF. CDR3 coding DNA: TGCAGCATTGAGTACGGGGATGAGCAGTTCTTC.

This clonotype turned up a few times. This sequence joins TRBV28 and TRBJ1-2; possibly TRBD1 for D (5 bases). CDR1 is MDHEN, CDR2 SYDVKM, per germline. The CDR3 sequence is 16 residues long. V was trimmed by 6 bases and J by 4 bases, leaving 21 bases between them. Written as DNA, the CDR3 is TGTGCCAGCAGCTTAACCGGGACGGGGACCAGCTATGGCTACACCTTC. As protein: CASSLTGTGTSYGYTF.

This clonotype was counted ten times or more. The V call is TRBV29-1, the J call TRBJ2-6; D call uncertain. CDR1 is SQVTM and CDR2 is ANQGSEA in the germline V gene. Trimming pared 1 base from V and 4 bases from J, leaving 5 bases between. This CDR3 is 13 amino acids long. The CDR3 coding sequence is TGCAGCGTTGAAGGTTCCGGGGCCAACGTCCTGACTTTC. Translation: CSVEGSGANVLTF.

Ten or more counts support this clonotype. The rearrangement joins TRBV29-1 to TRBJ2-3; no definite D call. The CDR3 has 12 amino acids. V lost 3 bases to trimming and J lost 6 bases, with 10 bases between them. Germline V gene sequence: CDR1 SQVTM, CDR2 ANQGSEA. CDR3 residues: CSVDTSSDTQYF. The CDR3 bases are TGCAGCGTTGACACATCCTCGGATACGCAGTATTTT.

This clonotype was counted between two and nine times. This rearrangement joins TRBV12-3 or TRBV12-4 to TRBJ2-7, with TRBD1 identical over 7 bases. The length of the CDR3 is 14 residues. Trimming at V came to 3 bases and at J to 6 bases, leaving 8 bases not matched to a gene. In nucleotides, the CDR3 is TGTGCCAGCAGTTTTCGCCCGCGACAGGGCGAGCAGTACTTC. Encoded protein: CASSFRPRQGEQYF.

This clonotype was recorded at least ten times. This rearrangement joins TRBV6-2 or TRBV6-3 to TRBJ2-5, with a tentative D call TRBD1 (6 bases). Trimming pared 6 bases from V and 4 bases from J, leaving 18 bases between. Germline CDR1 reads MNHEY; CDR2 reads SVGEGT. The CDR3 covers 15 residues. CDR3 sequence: CASRLRDTPAETQYF. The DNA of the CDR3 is TGTGCCAGCAGACTCCGGGACACCCCCGCAGAGACCCAGTACTTC.

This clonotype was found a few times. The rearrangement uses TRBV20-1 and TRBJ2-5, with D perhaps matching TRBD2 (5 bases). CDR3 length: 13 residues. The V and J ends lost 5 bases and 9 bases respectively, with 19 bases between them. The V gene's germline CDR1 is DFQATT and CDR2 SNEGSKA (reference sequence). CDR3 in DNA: TGCAGTGCTGAAGGGCGGGTGGATAGGTCCCAGTACTTC. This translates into CSAEGRVDRSQYF.

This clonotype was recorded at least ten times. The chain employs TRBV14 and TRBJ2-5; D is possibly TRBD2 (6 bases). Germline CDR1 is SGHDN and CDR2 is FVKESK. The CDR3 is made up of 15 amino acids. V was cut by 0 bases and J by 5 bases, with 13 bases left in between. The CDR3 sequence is CASSQDGRGGETQYF. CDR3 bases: TGTGCCAGCAGCCAAGATGGTCGAGGAGGGGAGACCCAGTACTTC. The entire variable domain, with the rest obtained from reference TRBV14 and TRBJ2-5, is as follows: EAGVTQFPSHSVIEKGQTVTLRCDPISGHDNLYWYRRVMGKEIKFLLHFVKESKQDESGMPNNRFLAERTGGTYSTLKVQPAELEDSGVYFCASSQDGRGGETQYFGPGTRLLVL.

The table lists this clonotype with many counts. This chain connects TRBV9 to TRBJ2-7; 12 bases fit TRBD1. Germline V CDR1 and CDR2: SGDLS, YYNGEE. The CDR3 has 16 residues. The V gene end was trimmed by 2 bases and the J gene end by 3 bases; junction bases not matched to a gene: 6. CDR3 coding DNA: TGTGCCAGCAGCGTTTCCTGGGACAGGGGGCTCTACGAGCAGTACTTC. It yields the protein CASSVSWDRGLYEQYF.

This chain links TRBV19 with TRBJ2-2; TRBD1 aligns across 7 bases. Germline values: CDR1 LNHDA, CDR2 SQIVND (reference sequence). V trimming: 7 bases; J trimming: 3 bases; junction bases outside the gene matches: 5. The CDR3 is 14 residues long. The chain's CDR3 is CASTRDSDTGELFF. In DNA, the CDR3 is TGTGCCAGTACCAGGGACAGCGACACCGGGGAGCTGTTTTTT.

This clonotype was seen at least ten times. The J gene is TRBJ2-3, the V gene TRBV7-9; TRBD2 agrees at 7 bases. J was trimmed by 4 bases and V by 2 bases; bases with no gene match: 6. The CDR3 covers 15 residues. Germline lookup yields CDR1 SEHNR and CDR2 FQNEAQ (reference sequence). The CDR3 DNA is TGTGCCAGCAGCTTAAAAGCGGGGCTTCCAGATACGCAGTATTTT. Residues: CASSLKAGLPDTQYF.

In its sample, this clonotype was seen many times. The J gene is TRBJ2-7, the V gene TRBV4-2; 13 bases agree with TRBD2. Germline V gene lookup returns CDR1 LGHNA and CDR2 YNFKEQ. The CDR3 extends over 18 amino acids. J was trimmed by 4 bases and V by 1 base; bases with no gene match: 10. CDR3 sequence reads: CASSQGSRLAGGNYEQYF. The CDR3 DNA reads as TGTGCCAGCAGCCAAGGGAGTCGACTAGCGGGAGGAAATTACGAGCAGTACTTC.

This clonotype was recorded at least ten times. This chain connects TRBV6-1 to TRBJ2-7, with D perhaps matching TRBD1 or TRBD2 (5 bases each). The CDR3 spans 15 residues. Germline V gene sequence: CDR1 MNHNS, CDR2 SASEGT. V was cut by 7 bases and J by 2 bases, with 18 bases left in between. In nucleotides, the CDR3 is TGTGCCAGCACCCAGGGTGGGGAGCTAACCTACGAGCAGTACTTC. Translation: CASTQGGELTYEQYF.

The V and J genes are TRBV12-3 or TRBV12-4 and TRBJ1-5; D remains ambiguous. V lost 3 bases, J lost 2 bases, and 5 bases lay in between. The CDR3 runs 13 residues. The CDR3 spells CASSFWGNQPQHF. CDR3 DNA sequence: TGTGCCAGCAGTTTCTGGGGCAATCAGCCCCAGCATTTT.

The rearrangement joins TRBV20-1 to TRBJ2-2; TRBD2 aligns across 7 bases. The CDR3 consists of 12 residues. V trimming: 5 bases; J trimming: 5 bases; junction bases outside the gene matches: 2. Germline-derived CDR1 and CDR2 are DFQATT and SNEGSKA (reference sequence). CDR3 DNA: TGCAGTGCTTGGGGGGGGACCGGGGAGCTGTTTTTT. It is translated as CSAWGGTGELFF.

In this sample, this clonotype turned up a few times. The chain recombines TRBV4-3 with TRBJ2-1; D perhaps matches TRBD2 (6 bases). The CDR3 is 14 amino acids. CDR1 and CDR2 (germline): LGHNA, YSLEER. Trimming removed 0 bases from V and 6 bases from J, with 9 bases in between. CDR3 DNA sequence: TGCGCCAGCAGCCAAGAAGGAGGGTTCAATGAGCAGTTCTTC. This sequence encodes CASSQEGGFNEQFF.

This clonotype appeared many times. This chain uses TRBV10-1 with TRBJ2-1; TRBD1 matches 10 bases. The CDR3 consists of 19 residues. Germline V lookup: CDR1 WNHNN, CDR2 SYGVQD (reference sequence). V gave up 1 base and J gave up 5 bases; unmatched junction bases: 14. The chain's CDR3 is CASSELGVGGQGEDNEQFF. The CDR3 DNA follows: TGCGCCAGCAGTGAGTTGGGTGTAGGTGGACAGGGGGAGGACAATGAGCAGTTCTTC.